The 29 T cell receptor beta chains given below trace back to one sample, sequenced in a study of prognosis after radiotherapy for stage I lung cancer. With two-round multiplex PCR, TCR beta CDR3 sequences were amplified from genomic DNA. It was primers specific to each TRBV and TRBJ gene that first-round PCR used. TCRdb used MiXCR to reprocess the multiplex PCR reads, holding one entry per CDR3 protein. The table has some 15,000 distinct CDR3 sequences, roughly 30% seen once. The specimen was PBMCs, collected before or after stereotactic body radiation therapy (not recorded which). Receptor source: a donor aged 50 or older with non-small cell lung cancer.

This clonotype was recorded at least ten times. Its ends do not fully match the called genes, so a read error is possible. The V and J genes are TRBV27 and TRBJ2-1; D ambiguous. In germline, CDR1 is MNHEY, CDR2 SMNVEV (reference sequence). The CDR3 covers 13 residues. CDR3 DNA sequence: TGTGCCAGCAGTTTAGGCTCCTACAATGAGCGGTTCTTC. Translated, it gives CASSLGSYNERFF.

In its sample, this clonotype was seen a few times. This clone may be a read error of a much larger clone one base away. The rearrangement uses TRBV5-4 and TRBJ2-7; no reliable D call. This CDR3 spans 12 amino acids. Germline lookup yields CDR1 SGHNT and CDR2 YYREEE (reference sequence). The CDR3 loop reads CASSLDSYERYF. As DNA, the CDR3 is TGTGCCAGCAGCTTGGACTCCTACGAGCGGTACTTC. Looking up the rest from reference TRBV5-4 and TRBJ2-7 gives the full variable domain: ETGVTQSPTHLIKTRGQQVTLRCSSQSGHNTVSWYQQALGQGPQFIFQYYREEENGRGNFPPRFSGLQFPNYSSELNVNALELDDSALYLCASSLDSYERYFGPGTRLTVT.

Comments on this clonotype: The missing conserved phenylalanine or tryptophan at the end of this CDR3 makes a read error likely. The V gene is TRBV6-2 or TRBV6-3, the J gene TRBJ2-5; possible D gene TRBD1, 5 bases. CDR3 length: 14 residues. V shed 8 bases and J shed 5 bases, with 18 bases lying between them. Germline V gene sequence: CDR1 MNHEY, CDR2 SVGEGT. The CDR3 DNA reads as TGTGCCAGCGAGACCCCAGGGATTCCGGAGACCCAGTACTAC. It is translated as CASETPGIPETQYY.

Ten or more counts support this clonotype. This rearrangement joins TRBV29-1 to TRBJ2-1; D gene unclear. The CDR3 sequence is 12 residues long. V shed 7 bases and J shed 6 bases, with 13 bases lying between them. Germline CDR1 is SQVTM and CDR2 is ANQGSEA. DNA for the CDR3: TGCAGCGCCAAGATCGGTTCCAATGAGCAGTTCTTC. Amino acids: CSAKIGSNEQFF.

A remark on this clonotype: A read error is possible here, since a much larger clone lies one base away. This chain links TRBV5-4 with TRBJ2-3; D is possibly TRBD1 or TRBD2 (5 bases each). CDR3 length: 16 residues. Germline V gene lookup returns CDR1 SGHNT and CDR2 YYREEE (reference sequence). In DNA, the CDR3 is TGTGCCAGCAGCTTGGGTGCTTGGGGGAGCAGAGATACGCAGTATTTT. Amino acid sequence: CASSLGAWGSRDTQYF.

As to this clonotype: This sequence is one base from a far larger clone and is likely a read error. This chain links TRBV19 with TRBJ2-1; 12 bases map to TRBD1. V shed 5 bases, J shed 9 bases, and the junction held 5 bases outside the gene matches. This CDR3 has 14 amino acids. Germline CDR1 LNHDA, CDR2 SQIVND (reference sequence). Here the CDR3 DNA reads TGTGCCAGTAGTCCGGGACAGGGGGCTTCTGAGCAGTTCTTC. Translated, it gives CASSPGQGASEQFF.

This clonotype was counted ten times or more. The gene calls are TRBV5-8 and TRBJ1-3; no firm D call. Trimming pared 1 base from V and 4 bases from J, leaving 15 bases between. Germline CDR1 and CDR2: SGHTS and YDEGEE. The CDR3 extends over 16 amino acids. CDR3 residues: CASSLSPGSLGNTIYF. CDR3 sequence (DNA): TGTGCCAGCAGCTTGAGTCCGGGGAGTCTCGGAAACACCATATATTTT.

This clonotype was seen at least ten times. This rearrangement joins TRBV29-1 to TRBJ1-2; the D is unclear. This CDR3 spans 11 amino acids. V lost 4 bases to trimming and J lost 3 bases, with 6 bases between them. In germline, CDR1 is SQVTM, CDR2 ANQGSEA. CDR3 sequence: CSVAAYYGYTF. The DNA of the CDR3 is TGCAGCGTTGCGGCCTACTATGGCTACACCTTC.

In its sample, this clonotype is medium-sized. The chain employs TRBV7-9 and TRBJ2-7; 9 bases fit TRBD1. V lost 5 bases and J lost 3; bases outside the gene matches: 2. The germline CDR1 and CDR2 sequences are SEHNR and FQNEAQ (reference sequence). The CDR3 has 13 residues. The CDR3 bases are TGTGCCAGCAGCGGGACAGGGCTCTACGAGCAGTACTTC. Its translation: CASSGTGLYEQYF.

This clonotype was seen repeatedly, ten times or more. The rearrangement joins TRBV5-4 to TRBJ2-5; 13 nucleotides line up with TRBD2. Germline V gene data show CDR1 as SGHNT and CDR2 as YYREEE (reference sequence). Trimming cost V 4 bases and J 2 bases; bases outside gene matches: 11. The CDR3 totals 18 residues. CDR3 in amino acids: CASSGRTSGSPEQETQYF. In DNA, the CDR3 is TGTGCCAGCAGCGGAAGGACTAGCGGGAGCCCCGAGCAAGAGACCCAGTACTTC. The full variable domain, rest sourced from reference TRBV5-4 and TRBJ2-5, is ETGVTQSPTHLIKTRGQQVTLRCSSQSGHNTVSWYQQALGQGPQFIFQYYREEENGRGNFPPRFSGLQFPNYSSELNVNALELDDSALYLCASSGRTSGSPEQETQYFGPGTRLLVL.

The CDR3 nucleotides are TGTGCCAGCAGCGGGGGGGACCGCCTGGGGGAAAAACTGTTTTTT. Translating it yields CASSGGDRLGEKLFF. The V call is TRBV9, the J call TRBJ1-4; D perhaps matches TRBD1 (5 bases). The V end lost 3 bases, the J end lost 8 bases, and 17 bases lay between the germline ends. The CDR3 sequence is 15 residues long. In germline, CDR1 is SGDLS, CDR2 YYNGEE.

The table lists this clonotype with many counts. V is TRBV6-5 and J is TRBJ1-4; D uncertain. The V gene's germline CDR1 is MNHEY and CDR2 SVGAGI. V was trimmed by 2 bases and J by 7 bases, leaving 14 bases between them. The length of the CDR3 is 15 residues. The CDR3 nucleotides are TGTGCCAGCAGTTACGAGTTCGGAAGGAGTGAAAAACTGTTTTTT. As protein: CASSYEFGRSEKLFF.

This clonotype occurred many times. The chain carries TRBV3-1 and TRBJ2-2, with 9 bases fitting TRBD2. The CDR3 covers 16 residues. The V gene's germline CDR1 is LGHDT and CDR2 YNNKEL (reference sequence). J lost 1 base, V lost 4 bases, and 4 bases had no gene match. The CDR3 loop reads CASSPIAGENTGELFF. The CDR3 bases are TGTGCCAGCAGCCCCATAGCGGGAGAGAACACCGGGGAGCTGTTTTTT.

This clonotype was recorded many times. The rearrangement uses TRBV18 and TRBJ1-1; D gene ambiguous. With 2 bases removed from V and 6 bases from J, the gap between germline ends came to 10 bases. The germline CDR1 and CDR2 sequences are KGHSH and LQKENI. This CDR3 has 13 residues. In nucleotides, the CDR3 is TGTGCCAGCTCACCAGTGAGAGCGGCTGAAGCTTTCTTT. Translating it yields CASSPVRAAEAFF.

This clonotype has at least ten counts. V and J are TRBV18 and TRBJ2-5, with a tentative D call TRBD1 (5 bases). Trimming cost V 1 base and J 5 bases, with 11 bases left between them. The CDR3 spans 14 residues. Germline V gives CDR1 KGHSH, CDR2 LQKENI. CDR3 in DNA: TGTGCCAGCTCACCACAGTTAGGGGTGGAGACCCAGTACTTC. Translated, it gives CASSPQLGVETQYF.

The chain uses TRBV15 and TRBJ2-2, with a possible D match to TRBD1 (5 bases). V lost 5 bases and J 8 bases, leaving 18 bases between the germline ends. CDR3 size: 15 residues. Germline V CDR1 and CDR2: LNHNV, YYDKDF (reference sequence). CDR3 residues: CATSRDSPPKGELFF. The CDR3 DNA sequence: TGTGCCACCAGCCGCGACAGTCCCCCAAAGGGGGAGCTGTTTTTT.

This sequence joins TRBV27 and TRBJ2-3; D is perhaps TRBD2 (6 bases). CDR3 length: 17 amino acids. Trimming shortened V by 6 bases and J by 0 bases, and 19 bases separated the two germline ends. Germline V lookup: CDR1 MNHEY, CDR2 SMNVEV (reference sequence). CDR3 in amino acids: CASRNPYTRGSTDTQYF. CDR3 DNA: TGTGCCAGCAGGAACCCCTACACGCGGGGAAGCACAGATACGCAGTATTTT.

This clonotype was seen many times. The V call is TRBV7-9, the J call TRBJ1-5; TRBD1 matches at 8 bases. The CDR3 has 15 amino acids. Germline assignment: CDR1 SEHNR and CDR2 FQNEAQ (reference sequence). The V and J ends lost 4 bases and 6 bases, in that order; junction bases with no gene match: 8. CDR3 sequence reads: CASSSNRGEGQPQHF. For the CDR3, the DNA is TGTGCCAGCAGCTCTAACAGGGGGGAGGGTCAGCCCCAGCATTTT.

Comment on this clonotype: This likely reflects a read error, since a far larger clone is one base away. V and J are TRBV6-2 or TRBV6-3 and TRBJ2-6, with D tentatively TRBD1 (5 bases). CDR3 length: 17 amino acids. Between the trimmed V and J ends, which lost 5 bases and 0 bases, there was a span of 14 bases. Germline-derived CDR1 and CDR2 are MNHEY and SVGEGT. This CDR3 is CASSETHRNSGANVLTF. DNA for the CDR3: TGTGCCAGCAGTGAAACGCACAGGAACTCTGGGGCCAACGTCCTGACTTTC.

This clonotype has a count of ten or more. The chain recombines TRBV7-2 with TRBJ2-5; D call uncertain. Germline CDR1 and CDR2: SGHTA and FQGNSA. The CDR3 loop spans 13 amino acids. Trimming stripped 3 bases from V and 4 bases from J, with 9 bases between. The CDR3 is CASSLSTLETQYF. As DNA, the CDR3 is TGTGCCAGCAGCTTGAGTACCCTAGAGACCCAGTACTTC.

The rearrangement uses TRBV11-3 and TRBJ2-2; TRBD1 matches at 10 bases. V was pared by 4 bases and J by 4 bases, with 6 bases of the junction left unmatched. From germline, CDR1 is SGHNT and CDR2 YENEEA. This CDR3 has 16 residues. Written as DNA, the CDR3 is TGTGCCAGCAGCTATCCCCGGACAGGGGGCACCGGGGAGCTGTTTTTT. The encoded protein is CASSYPRTGGTGELFF.

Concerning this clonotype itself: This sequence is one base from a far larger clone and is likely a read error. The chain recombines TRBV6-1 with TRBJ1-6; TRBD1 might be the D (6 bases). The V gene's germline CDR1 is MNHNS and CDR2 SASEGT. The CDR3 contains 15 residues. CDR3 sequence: CASSYRDNYNLPLHF. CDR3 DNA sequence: TGTGCCAGCAGTTACCGGGACAACTATAATTTACCCCTCCACTTT.

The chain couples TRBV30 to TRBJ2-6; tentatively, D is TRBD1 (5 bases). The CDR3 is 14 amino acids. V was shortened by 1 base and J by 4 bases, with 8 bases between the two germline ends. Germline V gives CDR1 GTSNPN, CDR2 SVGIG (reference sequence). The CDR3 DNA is TGTGCCTGGAGTGCTGGGGCCGGGGCCAACGTCCTGACTTTC. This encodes CAWSAGAGANVLTF.

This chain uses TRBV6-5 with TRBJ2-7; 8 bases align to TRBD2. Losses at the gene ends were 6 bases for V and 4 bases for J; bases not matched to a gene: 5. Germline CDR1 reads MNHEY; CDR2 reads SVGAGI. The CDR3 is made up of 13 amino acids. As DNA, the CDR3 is TGTGCCAGCAGCCGGCGGGGGGAGTACGAGCAGTACTTC. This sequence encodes CASSRRGEYEQYF.

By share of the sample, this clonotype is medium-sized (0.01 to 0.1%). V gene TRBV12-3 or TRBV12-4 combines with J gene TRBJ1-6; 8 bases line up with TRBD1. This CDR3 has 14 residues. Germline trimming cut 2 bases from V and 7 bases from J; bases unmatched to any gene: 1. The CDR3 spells CASSLSGGNSPLHF. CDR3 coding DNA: TGTGCCAGCAGTTTATCAGGGGGCAATTCACCCCTCCACTTT.

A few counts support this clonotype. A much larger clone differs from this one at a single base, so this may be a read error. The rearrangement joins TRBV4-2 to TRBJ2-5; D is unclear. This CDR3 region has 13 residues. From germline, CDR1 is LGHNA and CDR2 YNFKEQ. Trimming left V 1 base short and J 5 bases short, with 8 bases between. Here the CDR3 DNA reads TGTGCCAGCAGCCAAGGGATAGCCGAGACCCAGTACTTC. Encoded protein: CASSQGIAETQYF.

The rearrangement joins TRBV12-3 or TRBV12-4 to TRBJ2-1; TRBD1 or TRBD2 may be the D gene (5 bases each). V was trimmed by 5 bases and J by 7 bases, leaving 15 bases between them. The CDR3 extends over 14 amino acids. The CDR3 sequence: CASSLWLGVNEQFF. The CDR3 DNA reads TGTGCCAGCAGTCTCTGGTTGGGGGTGAATGAGCAGTTCTTC.

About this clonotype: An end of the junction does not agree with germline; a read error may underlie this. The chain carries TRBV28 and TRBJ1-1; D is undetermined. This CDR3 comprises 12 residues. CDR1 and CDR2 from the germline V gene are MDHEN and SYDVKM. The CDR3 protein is CAGRPEAPESFF. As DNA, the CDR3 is TGTGCCGGCAGACCTGAGGCCCCTGAATCTTTCTTT.

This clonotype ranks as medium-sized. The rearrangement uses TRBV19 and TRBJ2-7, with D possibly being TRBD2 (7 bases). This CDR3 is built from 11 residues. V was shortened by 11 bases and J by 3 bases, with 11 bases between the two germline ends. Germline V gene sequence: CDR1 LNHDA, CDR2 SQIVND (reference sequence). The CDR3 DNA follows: TGTGCCGTAGGGGGGGACTACGAGCAGTACTTC. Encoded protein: CAVGGDYEQYF.